Listed here are 25 T cell receptor beta chains from one sample, sequenced in a study of identical twins. TCRdb passed the 5' RACE reads through MiXCR, listing each CDR3 protein once. This table holds about 700,000 distinct CDR3 sequences, roughly 8% found once. The same data also went into a second study, on yellow fever vaccine responses in identical twins.

Material: PBMCs. All receptors come from a woman aged 18-29 years in good health.

This clonotype came up many times. The chain is built from TRBV5-6 and TRBJ2-2; D is unresolved. V was trimmed by 0 bases and J by 6 bases, leaving 9 bases between them. The CDR3 runs to 14 residues. From germline, CDR1 is SGHDT and CDR2 YYEEEE. The CDR3 DNA is TGTGCCAGCAGCTTGGCCAACGGTCCCGGGGAGCTGTTTTTT. This translates into CASSLANGPGELFF.

In this sample, this clonotype turned up many times. This rearrangement joins TRBV12-3 or TRBV12-4 to TRBJ2-7; 8 nucleotides match TRBD1. This CDR3 comprises 15 residues. The ends lost 5 bases at V and 0 bases at J; junction bases unmatched: 6. Written as DNA, the CDR3 is TGTGCCAGCAGTCCCTGGACAGGGAGCTCCTACGAGCAGTACTTC. This gives the protein CASSPWTGSSYEQYF.

The genes are TRBV12-3 or TRBV12-4 and TRBJ2-2; no reliable D call. CDR3 length equals 16 residues. The V end was cut by 3 bases, the J end by 1 base, with 12 bases between. CDR3 DNA sequence: TGTGCCAGCAGTTTGTGGCAGATAAGGAACACCGGGGAGCTGTTTTTT. Translating it yields CASSLWQIRNTGELFF.

The V call is TRBV4-1, the J call TRBJ2-7, with a possible D match to TRBD1 (5 bases). The CDR3 runs to 15 residues. Per germline, CDR1 MGHRA and CDR2 YSYEKL. V lost 1 base and J lost 5, with 15 bases in between. In DNA form, the CDR3 reads TGCGCCAGCAGCCAAGTCTGGGGCCAGGGAAACGAGCAGTACTTC. Residues: CASSQVWGQGNEQYF.

This clonotype came up a few times. V usage is TRBV12-5 and J usage is TRBJ2-1, with TRBD2 matching over 8 bases. Germline assignment: CDR1 LGHNT and CDR2 FRNRAP. The CDR3 is 18 amino acids. V gave up 1 base and J gave up 3 bases; unmatched junction bases: 11. In nucleotides, the CDR3 is TGTGCTAGTGGTTTGGAACCCATCGCGGGGGGACACTACAATGAGCAGTTCTTC. As protein: CASGLEPIAGGHYNEQFF.

This clonotype was found many times. The chain has TRBV4-2 and TRBJ2-7; 7 bases fit TRBD2. V dropped 0 bases and J dropped 1; count of bases not matched to a gene: 6. Germline V gene data show CDR1 as LGHNA and CDR2 as YNFKEQ. The length of the CDR3 is 16 residues. The CDR3 DNA reads TGTGCCAGCAGCCAAGAGGGGGGGAGTGGGTCCTACGAGCAGTACTTC. Encoded protein: CASSQEGGSGSYEQYF.

The table lists this clonotype with a few counts. The chain is built from TRBV21-1 and TRBJ1-3; the table's TRBD1 call for D was not verified on the DNA. TRBV21-1 is annotated as a pseudogene. This CDR3 comprises 15 residues. CDR3 loop: CASSSQGWSGNTIYF. DNA of the CDR3: TGTGCCAGCAGCAGCCAGGGTTGGTCTGGAAACACCATATATTTT.

There are many counts of this clonotype. The chain employs TRBV6-1 and TRBJ2-7; possibly TRBD2 for D (6 bases). The CDR3 covers 14 residues. Germline CDR1 MNHNS, CDR2 SASEGT. V dropped 9 bases and J dropped 5 bases, with 20 bases sitting between them. The CDR3 spells CASSRGRLWDEQYF. The CDR3 DNA is TGTGCCAGTTCACGGGGGAGGCTCTGGGACGAGCAGTACTTC.

This sequence joins TRBV7-6 and TRBJ2-7; D possibly corresponds to TRBD1 (5 bases). V lost 5 bases to trimming and J lost 1 base, with 12 bases between them. Germline V CDR1 and CDR2: SGHVS, FNYEAQ. There are 14 residues in the CDR3. DNA for the CDR3: TGTGCCAGCAGCGGCAGGGTTGGGTCCTACGAGCAGTACTTC. This gives the protein CASSGRVGSYEQYF.

This clonotype was seen ten or more times. The V gene is TRBV20-1, the J gene TRBJ2-7; D ambiguous. This CDR3 spans 12 amino acids. With 3 bases removed from V and 6 bases from J, the gap between germline ends came to 12 bases. Germline lookup yields CDR1 DFQATT and CDR2 SNEGSKA (reference sequence). The DNA of the CDR3 is TGCAGTGCTAGGAAACTTCCTACCGAGCAGTACTTC. It yields the protein CSARKLPTEQYF.

This sequence joins TRBV28 and TRBJ2-5, with D hard to call. The germline gives CDR1 MDHEN, CDR2 SYDVKM. This CDR3 is built from 14 residues. Trimming stripped 10 bases from V and 3 bases from J, with 18 bases between. The CDR3 region is CAIKKSGREETQYF. CDR3 nucleotide sequence: TGTGCCATCAAAAAGTCCGGAAGGGAAGAGACCCAGTACTTC. Supplemented by reference TRBV28 and TRBJ2-5, the full variable domain reads DVKVTQSSRYLVKRTGEKVFLECVQDMDHENMFWYRQDPGLGLRLIYFSYDVKMKEKGDIPEGYSVSREKKERFSLILESASTNQTSMYLCAIKKSGREETQYFGPGTRLLVL.

This clonotype has a count of ten or more. The chain carries TRBV5-1 and TRBJ2-1; D uncertain. V lost 0 bases and J lost 6, with 10 bases in between. This CDR3 contains 14 residues. CDR1 SGHRS and CDR2 YFSETQ come from the germline V gene. In nucleotides, the CDR3 is TGCGCCAGCAGCTTGGACGGGTACCCCAATGAGCAGTTCTTC. Amino acids: CASSLDGYPNEQFF.

The rearrangement uses TRBV29-1 and TRBJ2-3; TRBD1 agrees at 8 bases. This CDR3 has 16 amino acids. The junction had 13 bases not matched to a gene; V was cut back by 7 bases and J by 1 base. Looked up from germline, CDR1 is SQVTM and CDR2 is ANQGSEA. This CDR3 reads CSAGQGLSYGTDTQYF. CDR3 nucleotide sequence: TGCAGCGCAGGACAGGGATTAAGCTACGGCACAGATACGCAGTATTTT.

This clonotype was detected many times. This chain joins TRBV7-9 and TRBJ2-1, with 7 bases identical to TRBD2. The CDR3 loop spans 16 amino acids. J lost 0 bases, V lost 5 bases, and 7 bases had no gene match. Germline V gives CDR1 SEHNR, CDR2 FQNEAQ (reference sequence). The CDR3 DNA follows: TGTGCCAGCAGCAGGAGGGGCGGGGGCTCCTACAATGAGCAGTTCTTC. It encodes CASSRRGGGSYNEQFF.

In this sample, this clonotype turned up many times. The chain is built from TRBV5-1 and TRBJ2-7; TRBD2 matches 7 bases. Germline trimming cut 4 bases from V and 4 bases from J; bases unmatched to any gene: 8. From germline, CDR1 is SGHRS and CDR2 YFSETQ. This CDR3 region has 14 residues. CDR3 amino acids: CASSAGVGIYEQYF. For the CDR3, the DNA is TGCGCCAGCAGCGCGGGAGTCGGGATATACGAGCAGTACTTC.

This clonotype was counted only a few times. This chain links TRBV14 with TRBJ2-7; D may be TRBD2 (6 bases). Germline-derived CDR1 and CDR2 are SGHDN and FVKESK. Trimming pared 4 bases from V and 5 bases from J, leaving 12 bases between. CDR3 length: 13 residues. CDR3 amino acids: CASSPAGYHEQYF. In DNA form, the CDR3 reads TGTGCCAGCAGCCCTGCGGGGTACCACGAGCAGTACTTC.

The chain couples TRBV7-6 to TRBJ2-5, with 8 bases aligning to TRBD1. Trimming removed 5 bases from V and 7 bases from J; junction bases left unmatched: 15. Per germline, CDR1 SGHVS and CDR2 FNYEAQ. The CDR3 is 16 amino acids. Written as DNA, the CDR3 is TGTGCCAGCAGCCTGGGACAGGCCGATGGGCCGTGGACCCAGTACTTC. Amino acid sequence: CASSLGQADGPWTQYF.

This clonotype was found many times. The chain carries TRBV28 and TRBJ2-1; D not certain. The V end lost 5 bases, the J end lost 4 bases, and 18 bases lay between the germline ends. The CDR3 length is 16 residues. Germline V gene sequence: CDR1 MDHEN, CDR2 SYDVKM. CDR3: CASSPSGSPIYNEQFF. The CDR3 bases are TGTGCCAGCAGTCCCTCGGGTTCTCCCATATACAATGAGCAGTTCTTC.

This chain links TRBV30 with TRBJ2-7; D not resolved. The V and J ends lost 4 bases and 3 bases respectively, with 13 bases between them. The length of the CDR3 is 13 residues. Germline CDR1 is GTSNPN and CDR2 is SVGIG (reference sequence). Here the CDR3 DNA reads TGTGCCTGGAAGGCTGAAAGGAGCTACGAGCAGTACTTC. Translating gives CAWKAERSYEQYF. The variable domain in full, with the rest retrieved from reference TRBV30 and TRBJ2-7, is SQTIHQWPATLVQPVGSPLSLECTVEGTSNPNLYWYRQAAGRGLQLLFYSVGIGQISSEVPQNLSASRPQDRQFILSSKKLLLSDSGFYLCAWKAERSYEQYFGPGTRLTVT.

The V and J genes are TRBV4-2 and TRBJ2-7; the match to TRBD2 covers 8 bases. Per the germline V gene, CDR1 is LGHNA and CDR2 is YNFKEQ. This CDR3 is 15 amino acids long. With V trimmed by 3 bases and J by 2 bases, 6 bases remained unmatched. The CDR3 sequence: CASSQETSGTYEQYF. In DNA, the CDR3 is TGTGCCAGCAGCCAGGAAACTAGCGGTACCTACGAGCAGTACTTC.

This clonotype was seen many times. This chain uses TRBV12-3 or TRBV12-4 with TRBJ1-5; D is uncertain. Trimming stripped 6 bases from V and 0 bases from J, with 9 bases between. This CDR3 has 14 residues. The CDR3 region has the DNA TGTGCCAGCAGCCTTGGGCATAGCAATCAGCCCCAGCATTTT. Translating gives CASSLGHSNQPQHF.

This clonotype showed up just a few times. This chain joins TRBV12-3 or TRBV12-4 and TRBJ2-3; D is unclear. The CDR3 sequence is 12 residues long. V was pared by 7 bases and J by 2 bases, with 7 bases between. CDR3 nucleotides: TGTGCCAGCACCTCATACACAGATACGCAGTATTTT. This encodes CASTSYTDTQYF.

Many counts were recorded for this clonotype. This chain links TRBV6-2 or TRBV6-3 with TRBJ2-6; 12 bases fit TRBD1. The CDR3 consists of 18 residues. The germline gives CDR1 MNHEY, CDR2 SVGEGT. The ends lost 4 bases at V and 2 bases at J; junction bases unmatched: 6. CDR3 sequence reads: CASSSGTGGGTGANVLTF. CDR3 in DNA: TGTGCCAGCAGTTCCGGGACAGGGGGCGGAACTGGGGCCAACGTCCTGACTTTC.

The genes are TRBV6-2 or TRBV6-3 and TRBJ2-7; D may be TRBD2 (6 bases). Trimming shortened V by 5 bases and J by 2 bases, and 19 bases separated the two germline ends. Germline CDR1 and CDR2: MNHEY and SVGEGT. The CDR3 spans 16 residues. CDR3 loop: CASSLTGGVGAYEQYF. The DNA for the CDR3 is TGTGCCAGCAGTCTCACCGGCGGGGTCGGGGCCTACGAGCAGTACTTC.

This clonotype has ten or more counts. The chain couples TRBV6-2 or TRBV6-3 to TRBJ2-7; D perhaps matches TRBD1 (6 bases). Per the germline V gene, CDR1 is MNHEY and CDR2 is SVGEGT. V was cut by 6 bases and J by 1 base, with 13 bases left in between. This CDR3 is built from 14 residues. This CDR3 is CASSLTGQSYEQYF. CDR3 DNA sequence: TGTGCCAGCAGCCTTACAGGGCAATCCTACGAGCAGTACTTC.